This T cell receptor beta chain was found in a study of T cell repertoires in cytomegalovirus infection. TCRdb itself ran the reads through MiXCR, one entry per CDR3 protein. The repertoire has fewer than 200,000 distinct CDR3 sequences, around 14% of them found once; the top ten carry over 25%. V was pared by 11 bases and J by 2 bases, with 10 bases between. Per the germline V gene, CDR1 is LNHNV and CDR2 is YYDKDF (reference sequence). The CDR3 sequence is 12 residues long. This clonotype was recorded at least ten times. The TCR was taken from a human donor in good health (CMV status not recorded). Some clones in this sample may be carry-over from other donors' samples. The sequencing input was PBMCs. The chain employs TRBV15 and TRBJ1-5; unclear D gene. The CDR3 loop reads CAVRRGNQPQHF. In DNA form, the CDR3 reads TGTGCCGTCCGGAGGGGCAATCAGCCCCAGCATTTT.